The 11 T cell receptor beta chains below were found in one sample sequenced in a study of cytomegalovirus exposure and HLA in healthy donors. The PCR was carried out with 60 Vbeta primers and 13 Jbeta primers. The protocol was immunoSEQ multiplex PCR, while the TCRdb copy is restricted to in-frame clones and leaves out a portion. This table has around 150,000 clones, around three quarters appearing once. The sequenced sample consisted of PBMCs. The receptor set was obtained from a man between 25 and 39 years old in good health.

This clone appeared once. The chain combines TRBV9 with TRBJ2-7; weak D call: TRBD2 (6 bases). The CDR3 length is 14 residues. Germline V gene lookup returns CDR1 SGDLS and CDR2 YYNGEE. Between the trimmed V and J ends, which lost 4 bases and 7 bases, there was a span of 18 bases. Here the CDR3 reads CASSLGLIPGEQYF. The CDR3 nucleotides are TGTGCCAGCAGCCTCGGACTAATTCCAGGGGAGCAGTACTTC. Filled out from reference TRBV9 and TRBJ2-7, the complete variable domain reads DSGVTQTPKHLITATGQRVTLRCSPRSGDLSVYWYQQSLDQGLQFLIQYYNGEERAKGNILERFSAQQFPDLHSELNLSSLELGDSALYFCASSLGLIPGEQYFGPGTRLTVT.

This chain links TRBV6-5 with TRBJ2-3; no clear D. In germline, CDR1 is MNHEY, CDR2 SVGAGI. The ends were cut back, 5 bases at V and 5 bases at J, with 11 bases in the middle. The CDR3 covers 13 residues. CDR3 protein: CASSLVVRDTQYF. In DNA, the CDR3 is TGTGCCAGCAGTCTCGTGGTTAGAGATACGCAGTATTTT.

The V and J genes are TRBV4-2 and TRBJ2-1, with TRBD2 matching 10 bases. Germline loops: CDR1 LGHNA, CDR2 YNFKEQ. The CDR3 is made up of 22 amino acids. The V and J ends lost 0 bases and 2 bases, in that order; junction bases with no gene match: 19. CDR3 amino acids: CASSQESRVGFSGRSPYNEQFF. As DNA, the CDR3 is TGTGCCAGCAGCCAAGAGTCACGGGTGGGGTTTAGCGGGAGGAGCCCCTACAATGAGCAGTTCTTC.

This rearrangement joins TRBV4-3 to TRBJ2-7; 9 nucleotides match TRBD2. With 1 base clipped from V and 2 bases from J, the junction kept 3 bases outside the gene matches. The CDR3 covers 15 residues. Germline V gene data show CDR1 as LGHNA and CDR2 as YSLEER. DNA of the CDR3: TGCGCCAGCAGCCAAGCGCGGGAGGGTCCCTACGAGCAGTACTTC. Protein product: CASSQAREGPYEQYF.

The V and J genes are TRBV6-1 and TRBJ2-1, with a tentative D call TRBD2 (5 bases). CDR3 length: 15 residues. Germline V gives CDR1 MNHNS, CDR2 SASEGT. With 2 bases removed from V and 2 bases from J, the gap between germline ends came to 10 bases. CDR3 region: CASSETAEAYNEQFF. CDR3 DNA sequence: TGTGCCAGCAGTGAAACAGCGGAGGCCTACAATGAGCAGTTCTTC.

The chain joins TRBV10-3 to TRBJ2-1, with D tentatively TRBD2 (6 bases). Per the germline V gene, CDR1 is ENHRY and CDR2 is SYGVKD. The CDR3 is 10 residues long. CDR3 nucleotides: TGTGCAGTCGGAGGGAATGAGCAGTTCTTC. The encoded protein is CAVGGNEQFF.

The V call is TRBV9, the J call TRBJ2-1; 7 positions match TRBD1. There are 13 residues in the CDR3. In germline, CDR1 is SGDLS, CDR2 YYNGEE. The trim removed 3 bases at V and 9 bases at J, leaving 6 bases unmatched. DNA for the CDR3: TGTGCCAGCAGCGGAGGGACAGCTGGTGAGCAGTTCTTC. This codes for CASSGGTAGEQFF.

V is TRBV30 and J is TRBJ2-7, with a tentative D call TRBD1 (6 bases). CDR1 GTSNPN and CDR2 SVGIG come from the germline V gene (reference sequence). V lost 2 bases, J lost 3 bases, and 8 bases lay in between. The CDR3 contains 12 residues. For the CDR3, the DNA is TGTGCCTGGAGTAAACAGGGCTACGAGCAGTACTTC. Its translation is CAWSKQGYEQYF.

The rearrangement links TRBV9 to TRBJ2-3, with 7 bases aligning to TRBD1. Germline CDR1 SGDLS, CDR2 YYNGEE. The CDR3 totals 17 residues. Trimming at V came to 4 bases and at J to 4 bases, leaving 15 bases not matched to a gene. The CDR3 DNA is TGTGCCAGCAGCTTAAAGGGCACAGGGGTAGGGGCAGATACGCAGTATTTT. Residues: CASSLKGTGVGADTQYF.

Points on this clone: The junction does not match germline at one end; this may be a read error. This rearrangement joins TRBV19 to TRBJ1-2, with D maybe TRBD1 (6 bases). The CDR3 spans 15 residues. In germline, CDR1 is LNHDA, CDR2 SQIVND (reference sequence). CDR3 loop: CASSISPGQVHGHTF. The CDR3 DNA follows: TGTGCCAGTAGTATCTCCCCGGGACAAGTACATGGCCACACCTTC.

This clone was picked up a small number of times. The chain links TRBV4-1 to TRBJ1-1; D remains ambiguous. Germline CDR1 reads MGHRA; CDR2 reads YSYEKL. The V end was cut by 0 bases, the J end by 0 bases, with 8 bases between. This CDR3 region has 15 residues. The CDR3 loop is CASSQERGLNTEAFF. DNA of the CDR3: TGCGCCAGCAGCCAAGAAAGAGGGTTGAACACTGAAGCTTTCTTT.